A selection of T cell receptor beta chains follows, all from one sample in a study of CXCR3-negative and CXCR3-positive naive CD8 T cells. TCRdb reprocessed the 5' RACE reads and stores each CDR3 protein as one record, lacking DNA. In all, the sample yields under 70,000 distinct CDR3 sequences. Sequences were obtained from naive CXCR3+ CD8+ T cells from blood. These receptors came from a human donor in good health. Some clones in this sample may be carry-over from other donors' samples. The CDR3 runs from the conserved cysteine through the conserved F or W.

TRBV7-9	TRBJ1-1	CASSLPQLNTEAFF
TRBV29-1	TRBJ2-2	CSVTDRLHMELFF
TRBV11-2	TRBJ2-1	CASSLVLSNEQFF
TRBV27	TRBJ2-7	CASRPPGEGGQYF
TRBV5-5	TRBJ1-2	CASRSTGTGGYGYTF
TRBV29-1	TRBJ2-7	CSVGGPGATYEQYF
TRBV10-3	TRBJ2-5	CAISGHERLAGDQETQYF
TRBV29-1	TRBJ2-1	CSARSSYNEQFF
TRBV4-3	TRBJ2-7	CASSQGIAGGPYEQYF
TRBV7-2	TRBJ2-7	CASSFTSGGYEQYF
TRBV15	TRBJ2-7	CATSREAGDRSYEQYF
TRBV5-1	TRBJ1-1	CASSPGTGGSTEAFF
TRBV7-3	TRBJ1-1	CASSLTSENTEAFF
TRBV29-1	TRBJ2-1	CSAGQGTLSSYNEQFF
TRBV15	TRBJ1-5	CATSSGREQPQHF
TRBV27	TRBJ1-6	CASSFLQNNSPLHF
TRBV3-1	TRBJ2-7	CASSPGLAGGPNEQYF
TRBV7-8	TRBJ2-1	CASSFHGGYNEQFF
TRBV15	TRBJ2-1	CATSRGLAGGDNEQFF
TRBV4-1	TRBJ2-7	CASSPTSGTYEQYF
TRBV5-1	TRBJ2-1	CASSPGQGVNEQFF
TRBV20-1	TRBJ1-3	CSARVPGTGNTIYF
TRBV20-1	TRBJ1-1	CSGNGERITEAFF
TRBV5-1	TRBJ2-1	CASSRFSGHNEQFF
TRBV28	TRBJ1-5	CASRQTGATQQPQHF
TRBV3-1	TRBJ2-3	CASSLRDFTDTQYF
TRBV6-5	TRBJ2-5	CASSLGTGKTKETQYF
TRBV14	TRBJ2-1	CASSRTLYNEQFF
TRBV20-1	TRBJ2-1	CSARPGGGSPHYNEQFF
TRBV27	TRBJ2-1	CASSPMKGAQTPGEQFF
TRBV29-1	TRBJ2-7	CSVEGQGVYEQYF
TRBV21-1	TRBJ2-1	CASSKGPRESSYNEQFF
TRBV12-3/TRBV12-4	TRBJ2-7	CASSQVPYEQYF
TRBV20-1	TRBJ2-7	CSARGERDSAYEQYF
TRBV6-6	TRBJ1-6	CASSYSTGGKGPLHF
TRBV29-1	TRBJ2-3	CSVEGVVVGADTQYF
TRBV29-1	TRBJ1-2	CSVDYGGVGYTF
TRBV20-1	TRBJ2-7	CSAREPGEINEQYF
TRBV20-1	TRBJ1-5	CSAGQGSGALTTYSNQPQHF
TRBV29-1	TRBJ2-1	CSVQQASYNEQFF
TRBV29-1	TRBJ1-1	CSDDRGIGAFF
TRBV5-5	TRBJ2-7	CASSLDRGPYEQYF
TRBV28	TRBJ2-7	CASRLGYEQYF
TRBV2	TRBJ2-7	CASSEDRPGYEQYF
TRBV19	TRBJ2-1	CASSGPREDPSNEQFF
TRBV20-1	TRBJ2-7	CSARAPSGVPPEQYF
TRBV20-1	TRBJ1-4	CSARTKQRTREKLFF
TRBV29-1	TRBJ2-1	CSVGLAGENEQFF
TRBV5-1	TRBJ2-7	CASSFSPGQGFYEQYF
TRBV5-6	TRBJ2-7	CASINPEGDPYEQYF
TRBV29-1	TRBJ2-7	CSVVIVERGPKTYEQYF
TRBV5-1	TRBJ2-1	CAGSLTGPDNEQFF
TRBV29-1	TRBJ1-3	CSVDTGEHTIYF
TRBV29-1	TRBJ1-2	CSATDSQVGGYTF
TRBV7-2	TRBJ2-7	CASSLGGQTYEQYF
TRBV7-2	TRBJ1-4	CASSLAVSANEKLFF
TRBV7-9	TRBJ2-3	CASVTGGGITDTQYF